This entry lists 20 T cell receptor beta chains sequenced from one sample in a study of CD8+ T cells in alopecia areata. Extracted from the samples, RNA was reverse transcribed into cDNA to serve as the sequencing template. The table came from immunoSEQ multiplex PCR; TCRdb's copy has only in-frame clones and leaves some out. The sample contains 110,000 or so clones, 35% to 40% of which appear only once. Sequencing used CD4+ T cells sorted from blood. The receptors originated from a human donor with alopecia areata.

This clone was detected only a few times. This chain links TRBV4-1 with TRBJ2-4; TRBD1 is a possible D gene (5 bases). The CDR3 has 14 residues. CDR1 is MGHRA and CDR2 is YSYEKL in the germline V gene. The V and J ends lost 3 bases and 5 bases respectively, with 11 bases between them. The DNA for the CDR3 is TGCGCCAGCAGCCAGAGTCCCAGGGAAAACATTCAGTACTTC. Its translation is CASSQSPRENIQYF.

J is TRBJ2-3 and V is TRBV5-1; 8 bases are shared with TRBD1. The V gene's germline CDR1 is SGHRS and CDR2 YFSETQ. This CDR3 is 16 amino acids long. V lost 0 bases, J lost 2 bases, and 5 bases stayed unmatched. CDR3 sequence (DNA): TGCGCCAGCAGCTTGGCAGGGGGCTTCGACACAGATACGCAGTATTTT. Amino acids: CASSLAGGFDTDTQYF.

The sample holds a few counts of this clone. The chain joins TRBV7-2 to TRBJ1-2; 7 nucleotides agree with TRBD1. V shed 6 bases and J 4 bases; nucleotides not matched to a gene: 5. The CDR3 loop spans 13 amino acids. Germline V gene data show CDR1 as SGHTA and CDR2 as FQGNSA. The CDR3 here is CASRDRQGYGYTF. The DNA for the CDR3 is TGTGCCAGCAGGGATCGACAGGGCTATGGCTACACCTTC.

The V call is TRBV4-2, the J call TRBJ2-3; D gene uncertain. Trimming shortened V by 1 base and J by 9 bases, and 14 bases separated the two germline ends. CDR1 is LGHNA, CDR2 YNFKEQ, per germline. This CDR3 spans 14 amino acids. The CDR3 DNA sequence: TGTGCCAGCAGCCAAGCCAGACCGTCTGGGACGCAGTATTTT. It codes for CASSQARPSGTQYF.

The rearrangement uses TRBV29-1 and TRBJ2-7, with D possibly TRBD1 on 5 matching bases. Germline-derived CDR1 and CDR2 are SQVTM and ANQGSEA. This CDR3 region has 11 residues. V dropped 6 bases and J dropped 3 bases, with 9 bases sitting between them. The CDR3 coding sequence is TGCAGCGTAGCGACAGTCTACGAGCAGTACTTC. Translation: CSVATVYEQYF.

The chain combines TRBV30 with TRBJ2-1; no clear D. V dropped 3 bases and J dropped 7 bases, with 19 bases sitting between them. Germline lookup yields CDR1 GTSNPN and CDR2 SVGIG (reference sequence). This CDR3 has 15 amino acids. CDR3 nucleotide sequence: TGTGCCTGGAGAGCCCAGTCTACGGCGTGGAATGAGCAGTTCTTC. Its protein is CAWRAQSTAWNEQFF.

The chain combines TRBV29-1 with TRBJ1-2; D remains unclear. CDR1 SQVTM and CDR2 ANQGSEA come from the germline V gene. The CDR3 length is 12 residues. V was clipped by 5 bases and J by 5 bases, with 12 bases between them. In DNA form, the CDR3 reads TGCAGCGTTCGAACATCGATTTATGGCTACACCTTC. The encoded protein is CSVRTSIYGYTF.

The chain joins TRBV30 to TRBJ2-5; 7 bases map to TRBD2. Germline V gene lookup returns CDR1 GTSNPN and CDR2 SVGIG (reference sequence). There are 15 residues in the CDR3. V trimming: 0 bases; J trimming: 5 bases; junction bases outside the gene matches: 9. The CDR3 reads CAWSVRPGGRETQYF. CDR3 bases: TGTGCCTGGAGTGTACGGCCGGGGGGAAGGGAGACCCAGTACTTC.

This clone was recorded a few times. The chain links TRBV29-1 to TRBJ1-1; the D gene is possibly TRBD1 (5 bases). Trimming left V 3 bases short and J 1 base short, with 9 bases between. The germline V gene encodes CDR1 SQVTM and CDR2 ANQGSEA. The CDR3 has 13 amino acids. In DNA form, the CDR3 reads TGCAGCGTTGAGCTCCAGGGGAACACTGAAGCTTTCTTT. It specifies CSVELQGNTEAFF.

The V call is TRBV29-1, the J call TRBJ1-1; possibly TRBD1 for D (5 bases). Germline V gene data show CDR1 as SQVTM and CDR2 as ANQGSEA. V lost 4 bases and J lost 1, with 10 bases in between. This CDR3 spans 13 amino acids. The CDR3 sequence: CSVGRGGNTEAFF. The CDR3 DNA reads TGCAGCGTTGGGAGGGGAGGGAACACTGAAGCTTTCTTT.

This clone turned up a few times. This chain connects TRBV29-1 to TRBJ2-4, with D tentatively TRBD2 (5 bases). The length of the CDR3 is 11 residues. Trimming took off 2 bases at V and 9 bases at J, with 8 bases between the two ends. Germline values: CDR1 SQVTM, CDR2 ANQGSEA. CDR3 protein: CSVELAGIQYF. The CDR3, as DNA: TGCAGCGTTGAACTAGCTGGCATTCAGTACTTC.

The chain recombines TRBV30 with TRBJ2-1; D is perhaps TRBD1 (5 bases). The germline V gene has CDR1 GTSNPN and CDR2 SVGIG (reference sequence). The CDR3 extends over 13 amino acids. Trimming took 3 bases from V and 5 from J, leaving 11 bases between them. Written as DNA, the CDR3 is TGTGCCTGGAGGTTCAGGGCAGACAATGAGCAGTTCTTC. This codes for CAWRFRADNEQFF.

This clone came up a few times. This chain joins TRBV30 and TRBJ1-2, with TRBD1 matching 12 bases. The V gene's germline CDR1 is GTSNPN and CDR2 SVGIG (reference sequence). The CDR3 spans 12 residues. V gave up 2 bases and J gave up 12 bases; unmatched junction bases: 4. CDR3 DNA sequence: TGTGCCTGGAGTCCCGGGACAGGGGGCAACACCTTC. Translated: CAWSPGTGGNTF. Combining the CDR3 with reference TRBV30 and TRBJ1-2 gives the whole variable domain SQTIHQWPATLVQPVGSPLSLECTVEGTSNPNLYWYRQAAGRGLQLLFYSVGIGQISSEVPQNLSASRPQDRQFILSSKKLLLSDSGFYLCAWSPGTGGNTFGSGTRLTVV.

The chain is built from TRBV4-3 and TRBJ2-2, with no clear D. The germline V and J ends were trimmed by 0 bases and 0 bases, with 14 bases remaining between them. Germline V gives CDR1 LGHNA, CDR2 YSLEER. The CDR3 extends over 18 amino acids. The CDR3 nucleotides read TGCGCCAGCAGCCAAGAATCGCCAGGCGCTACGAACACCGGGGAGCTGTTTTTT. This translates into CASSQESPGATNTGELFF.

The chain joins TRBV19 to TRBJ2-5; no clear D gene. In germline, CDR1 is LNHDA, CDR2 SQIVND (reference sequence). Trimming shortened V by 4 bases and J by 2 bases, and 8 bases separated the two germline ends. The CDR3 sequence is 13 residues long. The CDR3 spells CASSTRVQETQYF. DNA of the CDR3: TGTGCCAGTAGTACCAGAGTTCAAGAGACCCAGTACTTC.

The chain uses TRBV30 and TRBJ2-3; tentative D call: TRBD1 (6 bases). V lost 1 base to trimming and J lost 8 bases, with 25 bases between them. Germline-derived CDR1 and CDR2 are GTSNPN and SVGIG (reference sequence). CDR3 length: 17 residues. CDR3: CAWSETGMIPWAGTQYF. DNA for the CDR3: TGTGCCTGGAGTGAGACAGGAATGATTCCCTGGGCAGGTACGCAGTATTTT.

This clone was detected only a few times. This chain uses TRBV29-1 with TRBJ1-1, with 8 bases matching TRBD1. CDR3 length equals 13 residues. Germline assignment: CDR1 SQVTM and CDR2 ANQGSEA. Germline trimming cut 7 bases from V and 4 bases from J; bases unmatched to any gene: 8. Here the CDR3 DNA reads TGCAGCGCAGTAAGGACAGGGACCACTGAAGCTTTCTTT. It is translated as CSAVRTGTTEAFF.

The DNA of the CDR3 is TGTGCCAGCAGTTTATTCTCCTTGGGGGGAAGCCTCGACACCATATATTTT. As protein: CASSLFSLGGSLDTIYF. V and J are TRBV28 and TRBJ1-3; TRBD1 is a possible D gene (5 bases). CDR1 MDHEN and CDR2 SYDVKM come from the germline V gene. Trimming shortened V by 1 base and J by 8 bases, and 21 bases separated the two germline ends. The CDR3 consists of 17 residues.

This clone showed up just a few times. The rearrangement uses TRBV4-3 and TRBJ2-1; D perhaps matches TRBD2 (7 bases). CDR1 is LGHNA and CDR2 is YSLEER in the germline V gene. Trimming removed 0 bases at V and 12 bases at J, with 15 bases between. This CDR3 region has 14 residues. Written as DNA, the CDR3 is TGCGCCAGCAGCCAAGAAATGGTGGGGGGGCTGCAGTTCTTC. Amino acid sequence: CASSQEMVGGLQFF.

The chain employs TRBV29-1 and TRBJ2-7, with D perhaps matching TRBD2 (6 bases). The germline V and J ends were trimmed by 0 bases and 5 bases, with 11 bases remaining between them. The CDR3 is made up of 13 amino acids. The germline V gene has CDR1 SQVTM and CDR2 ANQGSEA. The CDR3 spells CSVEDLEGHEQYF. CDR3 DNA sequence: TGCAGCGTTGAAGATTTGGAGGGGCACGAGCAGTACTTC.